These 29 T cell receptor beta chains came from one sample sequenced in a study of PD-L1 blockade in urothelial cancer. The assay was immunoSEQ multiplex PCR, and TCRdb's table has in-frame clones only and misses some. The table lists 60,000 to 85,000 clones, roughly nine tenths of them singletons, with around 5.3% in the top ten. Sequenced material: PBMCs, taken around atezolizumab (anti-PD-L1) treatment. The receptors stem from a woman in her 70s with urothelial cancer.

The chain carries TRBV4-1 and TRBJ2-5, with 9 positions matching TRBD2. This CDR3 contains 15 residues. Germline CDR1 is MGHRA and CDR2 is YSYEKL. The V gene end was trimmed by 5 bases and the J gene end by 5 bases; junction bases not matched to a gene: 9. CDR3 DNA sequence: TGCGCCAGCAGCTCCCCTTTAGCGGGAGAGGAGACCCAGTACTTC. This codes for CASSSPLAGEETQYF.

V and J are TRBV5-1 and TRBJ1-1, with D possibly TRBD1 on 5 matching bases. The CDR3 spans 13 residues. Trimming removed 7 bases from V and 0 bases from J, with 10 bases in between. Germline CDR1 is SGHRS and CDR2 is YFSETQ. The CDR3 loop is CASQQEVNTEAFF. In DNA, the CDR3 is TGCGCCAGCCAACAGGAAGTGAACACTGAAGCTTTCTTT.

This chain joins TRBV28 and TRBJ2-3; TRBD2 agrees at 9 bases. The CDR3 consists of 16 residues. The ends lost 7 bases at V and 1 base at J; junction bases unmatched: 9. The germline V gene has CDR1 MDHEN and CDR2 SYDVKM. CDR3 coding DNA: TGTGCCAGCACCCCTACTAGCGGGTTAGGCACAGATACGCAGTATTTT. The encoded protein is CASTPTSGLGTDTQYF. Drawing the rest from reference TRBV28 and TRBJ2-3, the complete variable domain is DVKVTQSSRYLVKRTGEKVFLECVQDMDHENMFWYRQDPGLGLRLIYFSYDVKMKEKGDIPEGYSVSREKKERFSLILESASTNQTSMYLCASTPTSGLGTDTQYFGPGTRLTVL.

This sequence joins TRBV5-4 and TRBJ2-2; 13 bases are a match to TRBD2. CDR3 size: 16 residues. CDR1 and CDR2 (germline): SGHNT, YYREEE (reference sequence). V trimming: 4 bases; J trimming: 6 bases; junction bases outside the gene matches: 6. The CDR3, as DNA: TGTGCCAGCAGCATTGGACTAGCGGGAGTGGCCGGGGAGCTGTTTTTT. It specifies CASSIGLAGVAGELFF.

This chain connects TRBV7-6 to TRBJ2-7; no reliable D call. The CDR3 has 13 residues. The V gene's germline CDR1 is SGHVS and CDR2 FNYEAQ. Trimming pared 1 base from V and 5 bases from J, leaving 9 bases between. CDR3 region: CASSLGPTHEQYF. In DNA form, the CDR3 reads TGTGCCAGCAGCTTAGGGCCAACCCACGAGCAGTACTTC.

V and J are TRBV19 and TRBJ1-2; D may be TRBD1 (6 bases). The CDR3 covers 14 residues. Germline-derived CDR1 and CDR2 are LNHDA and SQIVND (reference sequence). The ends were cut back, 2 bases at V and 2 bases at J, with 9 bases in the middle. CDR3 amino acids: CASSITGRNYGYTF. The CDR3 DNA sequence: TGTGCCAGTAGTATAACAGGGAGAAACTATGGCTACACCTTC. The full variable domain, with the rest looked up from reference TRBV19 and TRBJ1-2, is DGGITQSPKYLFRKEGQNVTLSCEQNLNHDAMYWYRQDPGQGLRLIYYSQIVNDFQKGDIAEGYSVSREKKESFPLTVTSAQKNPTAFYLCASSITGRNYGYTFGSGTRLTVV.

The J gene is TRBJ2-3, the V gene TRBV5-1; TRBD2 agrees at 8 bases. The length of the CDR3 is 17 residues. V shed 0 bases, J shed 0 bases, and the junction held 6 bases outside the gene matches. Germline CDR1 SGHRS, CDR2 YFSETQ. This chain's CDR3 is CASSLAVAGPSTDTQYF. As DNA, the CDR3 is TGCGCCAGCAGCTTGGCCGTAGCGGGGCCAAGCACAGATACGCAGTATTTT.

The chain uses TRBV29-1 and TRBJ2-1, with 9 bases fitting TRBD2. V lost 3 bases, J lost 7 bases, and 7 bases stayed unmatched. The CDR3 sequence is 14 residues long. CDR1 and CDR2 from the germline V gene are SQVTM and ANQGSEA. CDR3 residues: CSVDRTSAFNEQFF. Here the CDR3 DNA reads TGCAGCGTTGATCGGACTAGCGCATTTAATGAGCAGTTCTTC.

V and J are TRBV4-2 and TRBJ2-2; perhaps TRBD2 as D (5 bases). Per germline, CDR1 LGHNA and CDR2 YNFKEQ. V lost 3 bases to trimming and J lost 4 bases, with 18 bases between them. This CDR3 comprises 17 residues. The CDR3 bases are TGTGCCAGCAGCCAGATAGGTGTAAACAGCGGCACCGGGGAGCTGTTTTTT. Amino acid sequence: CASSQIGVNSGTGELFF.

This chain links TRBV18 with TRBJ2-7, with D possibly being TRBD1 (5 bases). Germline assignment: CDR1 KGHSH and CDR2 LQKENI. This CDR3 has 14 residues. Deletions cut 5 bases from V and 2 bases from J, with 13 bases between. The CDR3 spells CASSSEQETYEQYF. DNA for the CDR3: TGTGCCAGCTCATCCGAACAGGAGACCTACGAGCAGTACTTC.

This clone was detected only once. The V call is TRBV29-1, the J call TRBJ1-1; the D gene is possibly TRBD1 (5 bases). CDR3 size: 14 residues. From germline, CDR1 is SQVTM and CDR2 ANQGSEA. V was trimmed by 6 bases and J by 3 bases, leaving 17 bases between them. The CDR3 protein is CSVRVGGLDTEAFF. CDR3 bases: TGCAGCGTGCGCGTCGGGGGGTTGGACACTGAAGCTTTCTTT.

The chain employs TRBV4-1 and TRBJ2-3; D may be TRBD2 (5 bases). V lost 5 bases to trimming and J lost 2 bases, with 14 bases between them. Germline values: CDR1 MGHRA, CDR2 YSYEKL. The CDR3 spans 15 residues. CDR3 bases: TGCGCCAGCAGCGTCAACGGACTCCTCACAGATACGCAGTATTTT. The encoded protein is CASSVNGLLTDTQYF.

CDR3 amino acids: CASSELRTGGNSPLHF. In DNA form, the CDR3 reads TGTGCCAGCAGTGAGTTAAGGACAGGGGGTAATTCACCCCTCCACTTT. This sequence joins TRBV6-1 and TRBJ1-6; TRBD1 aligns across 10 bases. The CDR3 runs 16 residues. The V gene end was trimmed by 3 bases and the J gene end by 6 bases; junction bases not matched to a gene: 5. In germline, CDR1 is MNHNS, CDR2 SASEGT.

The V gene is TRBV29-1, the J gene TRBJ2-5; tentatively, D is TRBD2 (6 bases). V lost 7 bases, J lost 2 bases, and 14 bases lay in between. Germline CDR1 reads SQVTM; CDR2 reads ANQGSEA. CDR3 length: 13 residues. CDR3 sequence reads: CSGRLGGQETQYF. DNA of the CDR3: TGCAGCGGCCGACTAGGAGGACAAGAGACCCAGTACTTC.

The chain carries TRBV15 and TRBJ2-3; D might be TRBD2 (5 bases). V was shortened by 2 bases and J by 0 bases, with 9 bases between the two germline ends. Germline loops: CDR1 LNHNV, CDR2 YYDKDF (reference sequence). This CDR3 region has 15 residues. CDR3 sequence: CATSRRPGSTDTQYF. The DNA for the CDR3 is TGTGCCACCAGCAGACGGCCGGGGAGCACAGATACGCAGTATTTT.

The rearrangement joins TRBV27 to TRBJ2-1; D might be TRBD2 (5 bases). V lost 5 bases and J 3 bases, leaving 11 bases between the germline ends. The CDR3 runs 14 residues. Germline V gene lookup returns CDR1 MNHEY and CDR2 SMNVEV (reference sequence). CDR3 sequence: CASSGGRFYNEQFF. CDR3 in DNA: TGTGCCAGCAGTGGAGGCCGGTTCTACAATGAGCAGTTCTTC.

This clone was found once. The CDR3 DNA reads as TGTGCCAGCAGTTCTAGCGGGGGGACAGGGGAACCACTACGCGAGCAGTACTTC. This gives the protein CASSSSGGTGEPLREQYF. This rearrangement joins TRBV27 to TRBJ2-7; tentatively, D is TRBD2 (11 bases). Germline V gene lookup returns CDR1 MNHEY and CDR2 SMNVEV (reference sequence). V was cut by 4 bases and J by 6 bases, with 28 bases left in between. This CDR3 spans 18 amino acids.

V usage is TRBV11-2 and J usage is TRBJ2-5, with 7 bases that match TRBD2. Germline V lookup: CDR1 SGHAT, CDR2 FQNNGV. The CDR3 has 15 residues. The V segment lost 4 bases and the J segment 2 bases; nucleotides outside the gene matches: 7. The CDR3 here is CASSSGRAGQETQYF. CDR3 in DNA: TGTGCCAGCAGCTCTGGGCGAGCGGGGCAAGAGACCCAGTACTTC.

The chain has TRBV5-5 and TRBJ2-1, with 10 positions matching TRBD2. This CDR3 has 15 residues. Germline trimming cut 0 bases from V and 3 bases from J; bases unmatched to any gene: 0. Germline CDR1 reads SGHKS; CDR2 reads YYEKEE (reference sequence). The DNA for the CDR3 is TGTGCCAGCAGCTTGGGACTAGCGGGCTACAATGAGCAGTTCTTC. Its translation: CASSLGLAGYNEQFF.

The chain links TRBV5-1 to TRBJ1-1; D uncertain. Between the trimmed V and J ends, which lost 4 bases and 0 bases, there was a span of 10 bases. This CDR3 is built from 14 residues. Germline lookup yields CDR1 SGHRS and CDR2 YFSETQ. CDR3 amino acids: CASSIQRMNTEAFF. CDR3 DNA: TGCGCCAGCAGCATACAGCGGATGAACACTGAAGCTTTCTTT.

In DNA form, the CDR3 reads TGTGCCAGCAGCCAAGGGGCGACTAGCGGGAGTCAGAGGGGTAGGCAGTTCTTC. As protein: CASSQGATSGSQRGRQFF. The chain recombines TRBV14 with TRBJ2-1; 12 bases agree with TRBD2. V shed 1 base and J 12 bases; nucleotides not matched to a gene: 16. CDR3 length: 18 residues. Germline V gives CDR1 SGHDN, CDR2 FVKESK.

This clone was seen only once. This sequence joins TRBV19 and TRBJ2-2, with 8 bases identical to TRBD2. After removal of 10 bases from V and 1 base from J, the junction contained 8 bases not matched to a gene. Germline values: CDR1 LNHDA, CDR2 SQIVND (reference sequence). The CDR3 runs to 15 residues. DNA of the CDR3: TGTGCCACCTCCGGACTAGCAGAGAACACCGGGGAGCTGTTTTTT. Translated, it gives CATSGLAENTGELFF.

Here the CDR3 reads CASSPPADRHEQYF. In DNA, the CDR3 is TGTGCCAGCAGCCCCCCCGCAGACAGGCACGAGCAGTACTTC. V gene TRBV11-1 combines with J gene TRBJ2-7; D perhaps matches TRBD1 (6 bases). Per germline, CDR1 SGHAT and CDR2 FQDESV (reference sequence). With 5 bases removed from V and 5 bases from J, the gap between germline ends came to 16 bases. CDR3 length equals 14 residues.

The chain couples TRBV18 to TRBJ2-5, with 7 bases identical to TRBD1. From germline, CDR1 is KGHSH and CDR2 LQKENI. The CDR3 contains 16 residues. V was clipped by 6 bases and J by 2 bases; unmatched bases: 12. The CDR3 DNA follows: TGTGCCAGCTCCTCCCCACCAGGGACAGCACAAGAGACCCAGTACTTC. Translating it yields CASSSPPGTAQETQYF.

CDR3 nucleotide sequence: TGCAGCGTTGAGGGCGTGAGGGGGTTGGATACGCAGTATTTT. It encodes CSVEGVRGLDTQYF. This chain connects TRBV29-1 to TRBJ2-3, with a weak D call TRBD1 (6 bases). CDR1 is SQVTM, CDR2 ANQGSEA, per germline. V was cut by 3 bases and J by 6 bases, with 16 bases left in between. This CDR3 contains 14 residues.

The chain joins TRBV2 to TRBJ1-4, with no clear D. The CDR3 is 12 residues long. Germline assignment: CDR1 SNHLY and CDR2 FYNNEI. Trimming left V 4 bases short and J 7 bases short, with 7 bases between. The CDR3: CASSGRGEKLFF. The DNA of the CDR3 is TGTGCCAGCAGTGGGCGCGGTGAAAAACTGTTTTTT.

The genes are TRBV4-2 and TRBJ2-5; tentatively, D is TRBD2 (6 bases). V lost 3 bases and J lost 0, with 11 bases in between. The CDR3 runs 15 residues. Germline-derived CDR1 and CDR2 are LGHNA and YNFKEQ. The CDR3 nucleotides read TGTGCCAGCAGCCACTCCGCGGGGTACCAAGAGACCCAGTACTTC. Translation gives CASSHSAGYQETQYF.

The chain uses TRBV29-1 and TRBJ1-1; TRBD1 is a possible D gene (5 bases). Germline assignment: CDR1 SQVTM and CDR2 ANQGSEA. V was trimmed by 4 bases and J by 7 bases, leaving 16 bases between them. The CDR3 totals 13 residues. CDR3 amino acids: CSVGRGGEGEAFF. As DNA, the CDR3 is TGCAGCGTTGGGAGGGGAGGGGAAGGTGAAGCTTTCTTT.

V gene TRBV30 combines with J gene TRBJ2-7; TRBD1 matches 7 bases. Germline-derived CDR1 and CDR2 are GTSNPN and SVGIG (reference sequence). The CDR3 spans 16 residues. The V segment lost 3 bases and the J segment 2 bases; nucleotides outside the gene matches: 13. The CDR3 spells CAWRPPPGQRPYEQYF. Written as DNA, the CDR3 is TGTGCCTGGAGACCCCCCCCGGGACAGAGACCCTACGAGCAGTACTTC.